What follows are 24 T cell receptor beta chains derived from one specimen sequenced in a study of identical twins. TCRdb used MiXCR to reprocess the 5' RACE reads, holding one entry per CDR3 protein. Altogether a few hundred thousand distinct CDR3 sequences are present, 9.6% being singletons, with the ten largest covering 2.5% to 3.5%. The same data also went into a second study, on yellow fever vaccine responses in identical twins.

Material for sequencing was PBMCs. These receptors came from a woman under 30 in good health.

The gene calls are TRBV6-2 or TRBV6-3 and TRBJ2-2; 7 nucleotides line up with TRBD2. The CDR3 totals 15 residues. Trimming at V came to 7 bases and at J to 3 bases, leaving 8 bases not matched to a gene. Germline assignment: CDR1 MNHEY and CDR2 SVGEGT. The CDR3 is CASNSGLVYTGELFF. The CDR3 DNA reads as TGTGCCAGCAACTCAGGACTAGTTTACACCGGGGAGCTGTTTTTT.

In this sample, this clonotype turned up a few times. The V call is TRBV29-1, the J call TRBJ1-2; 8 bases map to TRBD1. Germline trimming cut 3 bases from V and 8 bases from J; bases unmatched to any gene: 5. The CDR3 spans 12 residues. Germline lookup yields CDR1 SQVTM and CDR2 ANQGSEA. The chain's CDR3 is CSVETGVGGYTF. The CDR3 nucleotides read TGCAGCGTTGAGACAGGGGTAGGGGGCTACACCTTC.

This chain uses TRBV4-1 with TRBJ2-7; 10 nucleotides line up with TRBD2. Unmatched junction bases numbered 21, after V lost 8 bases and J lost 5 bases. The CDR3 runs to 18 residues. In germline, CDR1 is MGHRA, CDR2 YSYEKL. The CDR3 DNA is TGCGCCAGCTCCCCCTCCTTAAGAGGAGGACTAGCGGAGCACGAGCAGTACTTC. Its protein is CASSPSLRGGLAEHEQYF.

This clonotype was found many times. The chain links TRBV10-3 to TRBJ2-7; TRBD1 matches 8 bases. CDR3 size: 14 residues. The germline gives CDR1 ENHRY, CDR2 SYGVKD. The V segment lost 7 bases and the J segment 2 bases; nucleotides outside the gene matches: 7. For the CDR3, the DNA is TGTGCCATCAACCCAGGGGGCCCTACCTACGAGCAGTACTTC. Residues: CAINPGGPTYEQYF.

The rearrangement links TRBV3-1 to TRBJ2-7; 9 bases line up with TRBD1. Trimming at V came to 0 bases and at J to 0 bases, leaving 0 bases not matched to a gene. CDR3 length: 15 residues. Germline assignment: CDR1 LGHDT and CDR2 YNNKEL (reference sequence). The CDR3 region has the DNA TGTGCCAGCAGCCAAGAGGACAGGGGCTCCTACGAGCAGTACTTC. As protein: CASSQEDRGSYEQYF.

This clonotype was observed a handful of times. The CDR3 reads CASSPLGYRVHEQFF. CDR3 sequence (DNA): TGTGCCAGCAGTCCCCTCGGATATAGGGTCCATGAGCAGTTCTTC. This rearrangement joins TRBV12-3 or TRBV12-4 to TRBJ2-1; D gene uncertain. Trimming removed 5 bases from V and 8 bases from J, with 19 bases in between. This CDR3 contains 15 residues.

In this sample, this clonotype turned up many times. The chain is built from TRBV7-3 and TRBJ2-2; D is perhaps TRBD1 (6 bases). V was cut by 6 bases and J by 4 bases, with 12 bases left in between. CDR1 is SGHTA and CDR2 is FQGTGA in the germline V gene. The CDR3 is 14 amino acids. CDR3: CASRTTGTTGELFF. Here the CDR3 DNA reads TGTGCCAGCAGAACAACAGGGACCACCGGGGAGCTGTTTTTT.

The rearrangement links TRBV27 to TRBJ2-1; 7 nucleotides match TRBD2. The CDR3 runs to 14 residues. Germline V gene sequence: CDR1 MNHEY, CDR2 SMNVEV (reference sequence). J lost 2 bases, V lost 5 bases, and 3 bases had no gene match. Here the CDR3 DNA reads TGTGCCAGCAGTAAAGCGGGAACCTACAATGAGCAGTTCTTC. This encodes CASSKAGTYNEQFF.

The sample holds a few counts of this clonotype. The chain couples TRBV4-3 to TRBJ2-5; possibly TRBD2 for D (5 bases). Germline CDR1 and CDR2: LGHNA and YSLEER. The CDR3 is 18 amino acids. V dropped 0 bases and J dropped 1 base, with 18 bases sitting between them. The CDR3 sequence: CASSQDNHYTSGQETQYF. CDR3 coding DNA: TGCGCCAGCAGCCAAGACAACCATTATACCAGCGGCCAAGAGACCCAGTACTTC.

The chain is built from TRBV7-9 and TRBJ2-3; D possibly corresponds to TRBD2 (5 bases). Trimming removed 5 bases at V and 4 bases at J, with 16 bases between. Germline-derived CDR1 and CDR2 are SEHNR and FQNEAQ (reference sequence). The CDR3 runs to 15 residues. The CDR3 DNA is TGTGCCAGCAGCCCCCCTAGCTTCTTTCCAGATACGCAGTATTTT. Protein: CASSPPSFFPDTQYF. The full variable domain, in which reference TRBV7-9 and TRBJ2-3 provide the parts outside the CDR3, is DTGVSQNPRHKITKRGQNVTFRCDPISEHNRLYWYRQTLGQGPEFLTYFQNEAQLEKSRLLSDRFSAERPKGSFSTLEIQRTEQGDSAMYLCASSPPSFFPDTQYFGPGTRLTVL.

Here the CDR3 reads CASSQIPGQGKNEQFF. The CDR3 coding sequence is TGCGCCAGCAGCCAAATACCGGGACAGGGTAAGAATGAGCAGTTCTTC. The V and J genes are TRBV5-1 and TRBJ2-1, with TRBD1 identical over 9 bases. The germline gives CDR1 SGHRS, CDR2 YFSETQ. Losses at the gene ends were 4 bases for V and 7 bases for J; bases not matched to a gene: 12. There are 16 residues in the CDR3.

The rearrangement uses TRBV15 and TRBJ2-1; 10 bases agree with TRBD2. CDR3 length equals 16 residues. The germline V gene encodes CDR1 LNHNV and CDR2 YYDKDF (reference sequence). V trimming: 1 base; J trimming: 7 bases; junction bases outside the gene matches: 7. For the CDR3, the DNA is TGTGCCACCAGCAGAGTTCCGCTAGCGGGAGTAAATGAGCAGTTCTTC. Its protein is CATSRVPLAGVNEQFF. Full variable domain (rest looked up from reference TRBV15 and TRBJ2-1): DAMVIQNPRYQVTQFGKPVTLSCSQTLNHNVMYWYQQKSSQAPKLLFHYYDKDFNNEADTPDNFQSRRPNTSFCFLDIRSPGLGDTAMYLCATSRVPLAGVNEQFFGPGTRLTVL.

The chain joins TRBV5-1 to TRBJ2-2, with 10 bases aligning to TRBD2. Germline V gene data show CDR1 as SGHRS and CDR2 as YFSETQ. The V gene end was trimmed by 4 bases and the J gene end by 7 bases; junction bases not matched to a gene: 10. This CDR3 is built from 16 residues. CDR3 bases: TGCGCCAGCAGCCCTCGCCAGCGGGGGGGTTACGGGGAGCTGTTTTTT. Its protein is CASSPRQRGGYGELFF.

The V gene is TRBV5-1, the J gene TRBJ2-3; D is perhaps TRBD2 (5 bases). The CDR3 spans 15 residues. From germline, CDR1 is SGHRS and CDR2 YFSETQ. The germline V and J ends were trimmed by 4 bases and 1 base, with 13 bases remaining between them. The CDR3 is CASSPSGDGTDTQYF. The CDR3 DNA reads TGCGCCAGCAGCCCCAGCGGAGATGGCACAGATACGCAGTATTTT.

This sequence joins TRBV7-2 and TRBJ2-2, with D perhaps TRBD1 or TRBD2 (5 bases each). V dropped 5 bases and J dropped 3 bases, with 13 bases sitting between them. Germline CDR1 reads SGHTA; CDR2 reads FQGNSA. The CDR3 runs 15 residues. The CDR3: CASSPWGSDTGELFF. The CDR3 DNA is TGTGCCAGCAGCCCCTGGGGGTCCGACACCGGGGAGCTGTTTTTT.

This clonotype was detected ten times or more. The chain links TRBV6-5 to TRBJ1-1; 7 bases align to TRBD1. J gave up 0 bases and V 0 bases, and 4 bases lay outside the gene matches. The CDR3 covers 16 residues. The germline gives CDR1 MNHEY, CDR2 SVGAGI. The CDR3 is CASSYSAGGMNTEAFF. CDR3 bases: TGTGCCAGCAGTTACTCTGCAGGGGGGATGAACACTGAAGCTTTCTTT.

This clonotype was observed a handful of times. J is TRBJ2-3 and V is TRBV3-1; 9 bases are shared with TRBD2. Looked up from germline, CDR1 is LGHDT and CDR2 is YNNKEL (reference sequence). The CDR3 covers 17 residues. V was clipped by 0 bases and J by 4 bases; unmatched bases: 8. The CDR3 region is CASSQDYLAGSPDTQYF. DNA for the CDR3: TGTGCCAGCAGCCAAGATTACCTAGCGGGAAGCCCAGATACGCAGTATTTT.

The chain combines TRBV6-2 or TRBV6-3 with TRBJ1-4; no clear D gene. The V end was cut by 5 bases, the J end by 0 bases, with 10 bases between. Per the germline V gene, CDR1 is MNHEY and CDR2 is SVGEGT. The CDR3 runs to 15 residues. CDR3 in amino acids: CASSRAVATNEKLFF. The CDR3 coding sequence is TGTGCCAGCAGTCGGGCCGTGGCAACTAATGAAAAACTGTTTTTT.

The CDR3 loop reads CSAWTSGAIGWTQYF. In DNA form, the CDR3 reads TGCAGTGCTTGGACTAGCGGGGCCATAGGTTGGACCCAGTACTTC. This chain links TRBV20-1 with TRBJ2-5; 12 nucleotides line up with TRBD2. The CDR3 is 15 amino acids. Germline-derived CDR1 and CDR2 are DFQATT and SNEGSKA (reference sequence). Losses at the gene ends were 5 bases for V and 7 bases for J; bases not matched to a gene: 11.

The CDR3 sequence: CACCARDRDSTNRRNEQFF. The DNA of the CDR3 is TGTGCCTGCTGTGCCCGGGACAGGGATTCGACGAACCGACGCAATGAGCAGTTCTTC. The chain uses TRBV6-4 and TRBJ2-1, with 9 bases matching TRBD1. Germline V CDR1 and CDR2: MRHNA, SNTAGT. The CDR3 is 19 amino acids. J gave up 6 bases and V 11 bases, and 26 bases lay outside the gene matches.

V is TRBV20-1 and J is TRBJ2-3; maybe TRBD2 (6 bases). Trimming removed 5 bases at V and 2 bases at J, with 14 bases between. Germline values: CDR1 DFQATT, CDR2 SNEGSKA (reference sequence). This CDR3 is 14 amino acids long. In DNA, the CDR3 is TGCAGTGCTTGCCGGGCGGGGAACACAGATACGCAGTATTTT. This translates into CSACRAGNTDTQYF.

The chain joins TRBV6-8 to TRBJ2-3, with unresolved D. Trimming shortened V by 8 bases and J by 2 bases, and 14 bases separated the two germline ends. The germline gives CDR1 MNHGY, CDR2 SAAAGT. CDR3 length: 14 amino acids. CDR3 sequence: CASPTSNYTDTQYF. For the CDR3, the DNA is TGTGCCAGCCCTACGAGCAATTACACAGATACGCAGTATTTT.

This clonotype was recorded at least ten times. CDR3 sequence reads: CASSLVHLALPLNEQFF. The CDR3 DNA reads as TGTGCCAGCAGCTTGGTACATCTAGCACTTCCGCTCAATGAGCAGTTCTTC. The chain employs TRBV5-6 and TRBJ2-1; a weak D match, TRBD2 (5 bases). Trimming cost V 0 bases and J 6 bases, with 19 bases left between them. The CDR3 totals 17 residues. Germline V gene data show CDR1 as SGHDT and CDR2 as YYEEEE.

There are many counts of this clonotype. The chain is built from TRBV7-2 and TRBJ1-2; the match to TRBD1 covers 7 bases. The trim removed 4 bases at V and 4 bases at J, leaving 3 bases unmatched. The CDR3 covers 13 residues. Per the germline V gene, CDR1 is SGHTA and CDR2 is FQGNSA. CDR3 sequence (DNA): TGTGCCAGCAGCTACCAGGGGGGCTATGGCTACACCTTC. Translating gives CASSYQGGYGYTF.